The next 22 T cell receptor beta chains were all read from a single sample in a study of blood T cell repertoires in COVID-19. Assay: immunoSEQ multiplex PCR; the TCRdb copy retains only in-frame clones and omits some. This table holds about 70,000 clones, around 86% found once. Specimen: peripheral blood. Every receptor here comes from a man in his 70s with active COVID-19.

The genes are TRBV7-9 and TRBJ1-1; no reliable D call. This CDR3 region has 14 residues. Trimming took off 2 bases at V and 1 base at J, with 8 bases between the two ends. CDR1 SEHNR and CDR2 FQNEAQ come from the germline V gene (reference sequence). In nucleotides, the CDR3 is TGTGCCAGCAGCTTATTACGGGGGAACACTGAAGCTTTCTTT. Amino acids: CASSLLRGNTEAFF.

The chain couples TRBV28 to TRBJ1-2, with a tentative D call TRBD1 (6 bases). Germline V gene lookup returns CDR1 MDHEN and CDR2 SYDVKM. V was clipped by 2 bases and J by 7 bases, with 26 bases between them. There are 18 residues in the CDR3. CDR3 bases: TGTGCCAGCAGTTTAGGCCCCAGGGGCATACCAACGGGGGGTGGCTACACCTTC. This sequence encodes CASSLGPRGIPTGGGYTF.

V is TRBV11-3 and J is TRBJ1-3, with 9 bases that match TRBD1. With V trimmed by 5 bases and J by 0 bases, 11 bases remained unmatched. CDR3 size: 18 residues. Germline CDR1 reads SGHNT; CDR2 reads YENEEA. The CDR3 DNA reads as TGTGCCAGCAGCCCCGGAGGGACAGGGAAGAACTCTGGAAACACCATATATTTT. Encoded protein: CASSPGGTGKNSGNTIYF.

This clone was detected only a few times. The V gene is TRBV7-9, the J gene TRBJ2-1; 12 nucleotides line up with TRBD2. The CDR3 loop spans 15 amino acids. Germline CDR1 and CDR2: SEHNR and FQNEAQ (reference sequence). Trimming at V came to 6 bases and at J to 9 bases, leaving 9 bases not matched to a gene. The DNA for the CDR3 is TGTGCCAGCAGTCGAGGACTAGCGGGAAGGGGTGAGCAGTTCTTC. Translation: CASSRGLAGRGEQFF.

The rearrangement uses TRBV19 and TRBJ1-5; D possibly corresponds to TRBD1 (5 bases). V lost 8 bases, J lost 8 bases, and 16 bases lay in between. Germline CDR1 reads LNHDA; CDR2 reads SQIVND (reference sequence). This CDR3 comprises 13 residues. CDR3 bases: TGTGCCAGTTGGGGCAGGCTTTCTGAGCCCCAGCATTTT. Amino acid sequence: CASWGRLSEPQHF.

The J gene is TRBJ1-2, the V gene TRBV25-1; 10 bases align to TRBD1. The CDR3 length is 16 residues. V dropped 3 bases and J dropped 4; count of bases not matched to a gene: 8. Germline-derived CDR1 and CDR2 are MGHDK and SYGVNS. CDR3 sequence (DNA): TGTGCCAGCAGTGACGGGGGGACAGGGGCGTCCTATGGCTACACCTTC. Encoded protein: CASSDGGTGASYGYTF.

This clone was counted once. The chain links TRBV7-6 to TRBJ2-3; the D gene is possibly TRBD2 (5 bases). CDR1 SGHVS and CDR2 FNYEAQ come from the germline V gene. This CDR3 is 15 amino acids long. Between the trimmed V and J ends, which lost 5 bases and 6 bases, there was a span of 18 bases. The CDR3 protein is CASSPGVRVGDTQYF. The CDR3 nucleotides are TGTGCCAGCAGCCCCGGGGTGCGGGTTGGCGATACGCAGTATTTT.

V gene TRBV7-6 combines with J gene TRBJ2-6; D uncertain. Germline V lookup: CDR1 SGHVS, CDR2 FNYEAQ. The CDR3 covers 17 residues. Deletions cut 1 base from V and 0 bases from J, with 10 bases between. CDR3 coding DNA: TGTGCCAGCAGCTTAGTTTCAGGAAACTCTGGGGCCAACGTCCTGACTTTC. Amino acid sequence: CASSLVSGNSGANVLTF. The whole variable domain, remainder taken from reference TRBV7-6 and TRBJ2-6, is GAGVSQSPRYKVTKRGQDVALRCDPISGHVSLYWYRQALGQGPEFLTYFNYEAQQDKSGLPNDRFSAERPEGSISTLTIQRTEQRDSAMYRCASSLVSGNSGANVLTFGAGSRLTVL.

The chain carries TRBV10-3 and TRBJ2-7; D not certain. The CDR3 spans 14 residues. Trimming shortened V by 7 bases and J by 3 bases, and 16 bases separated the two germline ends. From germline, CDR1 is ENHRY and CDR2 SYGVKD. CDR3 amino acids: CAITPDTLIYEQYF. DNA of the CDR3: TGTGCCATCACCCCCGACACCCTCATCTACGAGCAGTACTTC.

The chain joins TRBV5-6 to TRBJ1-5; D gene uncertain. This CDR3 has 15 amino acids. Germline V gene sequence: CDR1 SGHDT, CDR2 YYEEEE. Trimming pared 2 bases from V and 0 bases from J, leaving 9 bases between. The CDR3: CASSFRLFSNQPQHF. The DNA for the CDR3 is TGTGCCAGCAGCTTTAGACTGTTTAGCAATCAGCCCCAGCATTTT. Full variable domain (rest looked up from reference TRBV5-6 and TRBJ1-5): DAGVTQSPTHLIKTRGQQVTLRCSPKSGHDTVSWYQQALGQGPQFIFQYYEEEERQRGNFPDRFSGHQFPNYSSELNVNALLLGDSALYLCASSFRLFSNQPQHFGDGTRLSIL.

This clone was observed once. The chain is built from TRBV4-3 and TRBJ2-5, with D perhaps matching TRBD1 (5 bases). This CDR3 contains 15 residues. Trimming took off 2 bases at V and 1 base at J, with 11 bases between the two ends. The germline gives CDR1 LGHNA, CDR2 YSLEER. CDR3 sequence reads: CASSQTHRSQETQYF. The CDR3 nucleotides read TGCGCCAGCAGCCAAACCCACAGGAGCCAAGAGACCCAGTACTTC.

The rearrangement uses TRBV15 and TRBJ2-5; D is undetermined. CDR3 length: 12 residues. Germline CDR1 and CDR2: LNHNV and YYDKDF (reference sequence). V was clipped by 4 bases and J by 5 bases, with 8 bases between them. The CDR3 DNA is TGTGCCACCAGCAAGACTGGGGAGACCCAGTACTTC. Amino acid sequence: CATSKTGETQYF.

The gene calls are TRBV30 and TRBJ1-4; 7 bases are a match to TRBD1. The germline V gene has CDR1 GTSNPN and CDR2 SVGIG (reference sequence). This CDR3 is built from 15 residues. The V segment lost 3 bases and the J segment 8 bases; nucleotides outside the gene matches: 12. In nucleotides, the CDR3 is TGTGCCTGGAGCGTCGCGACAGGGCCGGGCGAAAAACTGTTTTTT. Amino acid sequence: CAWSVATGPGEKLFF.

A single count supports this clone. The chain links TRBV2 to TRBJ2-5; 8 nucleotides line up with TRBD1. The CDR3 totals 14 residues. Trimming removed 7 bases from V and 9 bases from J; junction bases left unmatched: 13. Germline CDR1 is SNHLY and CDR2 is FYNNEI. CDR3: CASTGTGPLLAQYF. CDR3 nucleotides: TGTGCCAGCACGGGGACAGGACCCCTGTTGGCCCAGTACTTC.

This chain joins TRBV7-2 and TRBJ1-5; D may be TRBD1 (6 bases). Germline values: CDR1 SGHTA, CDR2 FQGNSA. Trimming cost V 5 bases and J 9 bases, with 14 bases left between them. This CDR3 is built from 13 residues. CDR3 sequence (DNA): TGTGCCAGCAGCAAAGACAGGTGGCGGCCCCAGCATTTT. Translation gives CASSKDRWRPQHF. Full variable domain (missing parts from reference TRBV7-2 and TRBJ1-5): GAGVSQSPSNKVTEKGKDVELRCDPISGHTALYWYRQSLGQGLEFLIYFQGNSAPDKSGLPSDRFSAERTGGSVSTLTIQRTQQEDSAVYLCASSKDRWRPQHFGDGTRLSIL.

This rearrangement joins TRBV7-8 to TRBJ1-2; D perhaps matches TRBD1 (5 bases). The germline CDR1 and CDR2 sequences are SGHVS and FQNEAQ. The CDR3 covers 14 residues. Trimming left V 3 bases short and J 0 bases short, with 8 bases between. The CDR3 nucleotides are TGTGCCAGCAGCTTGGCACAGGCTAACTATGGCTACACCTTC. Its protein is CASSLAQANYGYTF.

The V gene is TRBV7-3, the J gene TRBJ2-5; TRBD2 agrees at 9 bases. With 5 bases clipped from V and 4 bases from J, the junction kept 11 bases outside the gene matches. In germline, CDR1 is SGHTA, CDR2 FQGTGA. CDR3 size: 16 residues. CDR3 DNA sequence: TGTGCCAGCAGCACCGGGGTAGCGGGAGACGGAGAGACCCAGTACTTC. Amino acid sequence: CASSTGVAGDGETQYF.

The chain combines TRBV4-2 with TRBJ1-1, with D possibly matching TRBD1 (5 bases). The CDR3 has 13 amino acids. With 3 bases removed from V and 11 bases from J, the gap between germline ends came to 16 bases. In germline, CDR1 is LGHNA, CDR2 YNFKEQ. The CDR3 loop is CASSQPGWQGAFF. The CDR3 nucleotides read TGTGCCAGCAGCCAGCCAGGGTGGCAAGGGGCTTTCTTT.

The rearrangement joins TRBV7-2 to TRBJ2-7; 8 positions match TRBD1. Germline CDR1 SGHTA, CDR2 FQGNSA. J lost 0 bases, V lost 4 bases, and 8 bases had no gene match. This CDR3 comprises 16 residues. This chain's CDR3 is CASSSGGRRPSYEQYF. Written as DNA, the CDR3 is TGTGCCAGCAGCTCAGGGGGCCGGCGGCCCTCCTACGAGCAGTACTTC.

The V call is TRBV4-2, the J call TRBJ1-4; 7 bases fit TRBD1. This CDR3 has 17 residues. Germline CDR1 is LGHNA and CDR2 is YNFKEQ. The J segment lost 4 bases and the V segment lost 0 bases, leaving 8 bases of the junction unmatched. The CDR3 nucleotides read TGTGCCAGCAGCCAAGAGAGGCCCCCAGGGGGTAATGAAAAACTGTTTTTT. Protein: CASSQERPPGGNEKLFF.

The count of this clone is one. CDR3 sequence reads: CASSPGTSGSGNEQFF. The CDR3, as DNA: TGTGCCAGCAGCCCAGGGACTAGCGGGAGTGGCAATGAGCAGTTCTTC. The chain joins TRBV5-4 to TRBJ2-1; TRBD2 agrees at 14 bases. Germline assignment: CDR1 SGHNT and CDR2 YYREEE (reference sequence). The CDR3 spans 16 residues. The V gene end was trimmed by 4 bases and the J gene end by 6 bases; junction bases not matched to a gene: 6.

The rearrangement links TRBV24-1 to TRBJ2-1; 10 bases align to TRBD1. CDR1 and CDR2 (germline): KGHDR, SFDVKD. The CDR3 spans 16 residues. The junction had 5 bases not matched to a gene; V was cut back by 4 bases and J by 3 bases. CDR3 sequence: CATSDPTGGYYNEQFF. In DNA form, the CDR3 reads TGTGCCACCAGTGACCCGACAGGGGGCTACTACAATGAGCAGTTCTTC.